This T cell receptor beta chain was profiled in a study of blood T cell repertoires in COVID-19. This CDR3 has 16 residues. CDR1 is SGHAT and CDR2 is FQNNGV in the germline V gene. Germline trimming cut 1 base from V and 3 bases from J; bases unmatched to any gene: 6. Per the study methods: Amplifying reference gene primers gave estimates of nucleated cell counts. Only in-frame clones appear in the TCRdb table, and some are missing; sequencing was by immunoSEQ multiplex PCR. The DNA gave D and trimming, while V, J and clone size come from that table. Found here are about 370,000 clones, approximately 88% of them singletons; the top ten hold 3%.

V usage is TRBV11-2 and J usage is TRBJ2-1; 7 bases agree with TRBD2. Specimen: peripheral blood. This clonotype was sampled from a woman in her 30s with COVID-19, enrolled during active disease. The CDR3 protein is CASSLGGSGYYNEQFF. As DNA, the CDR3 is TGTGCCAGCAGCTTAGGAGGTAGCGGGTACTACAATGAGCAGTTCTTC.